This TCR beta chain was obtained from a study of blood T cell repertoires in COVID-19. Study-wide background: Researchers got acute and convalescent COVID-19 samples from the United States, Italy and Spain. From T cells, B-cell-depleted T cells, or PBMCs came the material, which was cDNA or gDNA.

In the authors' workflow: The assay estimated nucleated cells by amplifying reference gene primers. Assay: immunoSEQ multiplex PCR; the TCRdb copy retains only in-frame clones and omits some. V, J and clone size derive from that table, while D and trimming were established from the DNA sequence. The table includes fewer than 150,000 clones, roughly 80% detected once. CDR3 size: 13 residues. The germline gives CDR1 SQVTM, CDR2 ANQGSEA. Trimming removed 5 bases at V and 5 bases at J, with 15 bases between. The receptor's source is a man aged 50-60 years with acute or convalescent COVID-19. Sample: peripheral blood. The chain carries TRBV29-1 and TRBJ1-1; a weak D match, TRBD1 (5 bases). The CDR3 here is CSVTRGSLTEAFF. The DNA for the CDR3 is TGCAGCGTTACGCGGGGGAGTTTAACTGAAGCTTTCTTT.